This is a list of T cell receptor beta chains from one sample in a study of cytomegalovirus exposure and HLA in healthy donors. Assay: immunoSEQ multiplex PCR; the TCRdb copy retains only in-frame clones and omits some. The table has 120,000 or so clones, approximately 78% seen once. Material: PBMCs. These receptors were collected from a man younger than 40 in good health and CMV-seropositive. CDR3s include the opening cysteine and the closing phenylalanine or tryptophan. Each record gives: J gene, D gene, clone size, V gene, CDR3 protein, CDR3 DNA. D genes are given only for firm matches. Only some rows state a clone size, as once, few, many or a class for expanded clones.

TRBJ2-1 TRBD2 NA TRBV2 CATRGSSGRYNEQFF TGTGCCACGCGTGGGTCTAGCGGGAGGTACAATGAGCAGTTCTTC
TRBJ1-4 NA NA TRBV5-6 CASSLWLAAANEKLFF TGTGCCAGCAGCTTGTGGCTGGCTGCGGCTAATGAAAAACTGTTTTTT
TRBJ1-2 NA NA TRBV4-2 CASSQDIIGTLSFYGYTF TGTGCCAGCAGCCAAGATATTATTGGGACTCTCTCCTTCTATGGCTACACCTTC
TRBJ1-4 NA NA TRBV7-2 CASSVQQGINEKLFF TGTGCCAGCAGCGTACAACAGGGAATTAATGAAAAACTGTTTTTT
TRBJ1-4 NA NA TRBV28 CASSGGQINNEKLFF TGTGCCAGCAGTGGAGGGCAGATTAATAATGAAAAACTGTTTTTT
TRBJ1-5 NA NA TRBV2 CASSVLGNQPQHF TGTGCCAGCAGTGTTCTAGGTAATCAGCCCCAGCATTTT
TRBJ2-7 NA NA TRBV5-6 CASSSTPYEQYF TGTGCCAGCAGCTCAACTCCATACGAGCAGTACTTC
TRBJ2-7 NA few TRBV25-1 CASSEYAGEQYF TGTGCCAGCAGTGAATATGCCGGGGAGCAGTACTTC
TRBJ1-5 TRBD1 NA TRBV13 CASSQQGEPTQPQHF TGTGCCAGCAGCCAACAGGGGGAGCCGACTCAGCCCCAGCATTTT
TRBJ2-7 NA NA TRBV5-6 CASSRDPQGFYEQYF TGTGCCAGCAGCCGAGACCCACAGGGATTCTACGAGCAGTACTTC
TRBJ2-2 NA NA TRBV6-5 CASSMDGLATGELFF TGTGCCAGCAGTATGGACGGCCTAGCCACCGGGGAGCTGTTTTTT
TRBJ2-5 NA NA TRBV29-1 CSVEELALGTQYF TGCAGCGTTGAAGAGCTTGCGCTCGGGACCCAGTACTTC
TRBJ2-7 NA NA TRBV23-1 CASRPYRVHEQYF TGCGCCAGCAGGCCATACAGGGTCCACGAGCAGTACTTC
TRBJ1-3 NA NA TRBV30 CACRRAGLSSGNTIYF TGTGCCTGTCGGAGGGCGGGACTGAGCTCTGGAAACACCATATATTTT
TRBJ2-5 TRBD2 NA TRBV4-1 CASSQDPIFPGGVRETQYF TGCGCCAGCAGCCAAGATCCAATTTTCCCGGGAGGGGTCCGGGAGACCCAGTACTTC
TRBJ1-2 NA NA TRBV6-5 CASSYSIIDTNYGYTF TGTGCCAGCAGTTACTCGATCATCGACACTAACTATGGCTACACCTTC
TRBJ2-3 TRBD2 NA TRBV19 CASSPHPGLALDTQYF TGTGCCAGTAGTCCTCATCCGGGACTAGCGCTAGATACGCAGTATTTT
TRBJ2-7 NA NA TRBV9 CASSVAVGPYEQYF TGTGCCAGCAGCGTAGCTGTGGGGCCCTACGAGCAGTACTTC
TRBJ2-3 TRBD2 NA TRBV25-1 CASSEFAGGTTDTQYF TGTGCCAGCAGTGAATTCGCGGGAGGCACCACAGATACGCAGTATTTT
TRBJ1-1 NA NA TRBV7-2 CASSLVARQTTEAFF TGTGCCAGCAGCTTAGTGGCGCGGCAGACCACTGAAGCTTTCTTT
TRBJ2-5 NA NA TRBV5-4 CASSPQGLGQETQYF TGTGCCAGCAGCCCCCAGGGACTGGGTCAAGAGACCCAGTACTTC
TRBJ2-2 NA NA TRBV4-3 CASSLLWRVPTGELFF TGCGCCAGCAGCCTCCTCTGGCGGGTCCCCACCGGGGAGCTGTTTTTT
TRBJ2-3 NA NA TRBV4-3 CASSQERSSGTDTQYF TGCGCCAGCAGCCAAGAACGTTCTAGCGGCACAGATACGCAGTATTTT
TRBJ2-5 NA once TRBV18 CASSPGAAQETQYF TGTGCCAGCTCACCAGGGGCAGCACAAGAGACCCAGTACTTC
TRBJ1-1 NA NA TRBV4-2 CASSQVMSSQNTEAFF TGTGCCAGCAGCCAAGTTATGAGTAGCCAGAACACTGAAGCTTTCTTT
TRBJ2-1 NA NA TRBV7-8 CASSPSASSIGAYNEQFF TGTGCCAGCAGCCCAAGCGCCTCGAGCATCGGGGCCTACAATGAGCAGTTCTTC
TRBJ1-4 NA NA TRBV4-3 CASSQAIRDKEKLFF TGCGCCAGCAGCCAAGCAATCCGGGACAAAGAAAAACTGTTTTTT
TRBJ2-5 NA NA TRBV19 CASSFLAGETQYF TGTGCCAGTAGTTTTCTAGCCGGGGAGACCCAGTACTTC
TRBJ2-7 NA NA TRBV29-1 CSVHRGGGYEQYF TGCAGCGTACACAGGGGGGGAGGCTACGAGCAGTACTTC
TRBJ2-7 TRBD2 NA TRBV7-2 CASRPTSGGTYEQYF TGTGCCAGCAGACCGACTAGCGGAGGGACCTACGAGCAGTACTTC
TRBJ2-2 TRBD2 NA TRBV7-2 CASSRGLAGTTNTGELFF TGTGCCAGCAGCCGGGGACTAGCGGGAACCACGAACACCGGGGAGCTGTTTTTT
TRBJ2-7 TRBD2 NA TRBV7-2 CASSFLAGDAYEQYF TGTGCCAGCAGCTTCCTAGCGGGAGATGCCTACGAGCAGTACTTC
TRBJ1-2 NA NA TRBV4-1 CASSRNERGGGGYTF TGCGCCAGCAGCCGAAACGAAAGGGGCGGGGGTGGCTACACCTTC
TRBJ1-1 NA NA TRBV10-1 CASSEKCLGGAGADTEAFF TGCGCCAGCAGTGAGAAATGTCTCGGGGGGGCAGGAGCGGACACTGAAGCTTTCTTT
TRBJ2-7 NA few TRBV27 CASSPIGGTYEQYF TGTGCCAGCAGTCCCATCGGAGGGACCTACGAGCAGTACTTC
TRBJ2-7 TRBD1 NA TRBV11-2 CASRFGDRGQEQYF TGTGCCAGCAGATTCGGCGACAGGGGGCAAGAGCAGTACTTC
TRBJ2-7 TRBD1 NA TRBV13 CASRQGNYEQYF TGTGCCAGCCGACAGGGGAACTACGAGCAGTACTTC
TRBJ2-3 TRBD2 few TRBV29-1 CSVDGPTSGSLADTQYF TGCAGCGTTGACGGACCTACTAGCGGGAGTTTGGCAGATACGCAGTATTTT
TRBJ2-5 NA once TRBV7-2 CASSNTPRPETQYF TGTGCCAGCAGCAACACGCCGCGGCCCGAGACCCAGTACTTC
TRBJ2-7 NA few TRBV29-1 CSVATSYEQYF TGCAGCGTTGCTACGTCCTACGAGCAGTACTTC
TRBJ1-2 NA few TRBV5-4 CASSLPVNYGYTF TGTGCCAGCAGCTTGCCAGTGAACTATGGCTACACCTTC
TRBJ2-2 NA NA TRBV13 CASSLTGVQTGELFF TGTGCCAGCAGCTTAACGGGAGTACAAACCGGGGAGCTGTTTTTT
TRBJ2-1 TRBD2 once TRBV28 CASSTSGRGWNEQFF TGTGCCAGCAGCACAAGCGGGAGGGGTTGGAATGAGCAGTTCTTC
TRBJ2-7 NA NA TRBV29-1 CSVIQAASYEQYF TGCAGCGTTATACAAGCGGCCTCCTACGAGCAGTACTTC
TRBJ2-3 NA NA TRBV5-1 CASSPNPYTDTQYF TGCGCCAGCAGCCCAAACCCCTACACAGATACGCAGTATTTT
TRBJ1-1 NA NA TRBV6-6 CASSYPGRGTEAFF TGTGCCAGCAGTTACCCCGGGAGGGGGACTGAAGCTTTCTTT
TRBJ1-1 NA NA TRBV5-1 CASSLAPGLQYLNTEAFF TGCGCCAGCAGCTTGGCTCCGGGACTACAATATTTGAACACTGAAGCTTTCTTT
TRBJ1-2 TRBD1 NA TRBV9 CASSVHVNGQGAGGYTF TGTGCCAGCAGCGTACATGTGAACGGACAGGGGGCGGGTGGCTACACCTTC
TRBJ1-1 NA NA TRBV29-1 CSVEAGNTEAFF TGCAGCGTTGAGGCGGGGAACACTGAAGCTTTCTTT
TRBJ2-3 TRBD2 NA TRBV27 CASSYLAGITDTQYF TGTGCCAGCAGTTATCTAGCGGGAATCACAGATACGCAGTATTTT
TRBJ1-2 NA NA TRBV7-2 CASRSYNYGYTF TGTGCCAGCAGATCCTATAACTATGGCTACACCTTC
TRBJ1-2 TRBD1 NA TRBV4-2 CASSQEGAGTGRYGYTF TGTGCCAGCAGCCAAGAGGGGGCCGGGACAGGGCGTTATGGCTACACCTTC
TRBJ2-1 TRBD2 NA TRBV7-2 CASSSLLLAGGIYNEQFF TGTGCCAGCAGCTCCCTCCTCCTAGCGGGAGGGATTTACAATGAGCAGTTCTTC
TRBJ2-3 NA NA TRBV7-6 CASSVQADTQYF TGTGCCAGCAGCGTACAGGCAGATACGCAGTATTTT
TRBJ2-7 TRBD1 NA TRBV2 CASSTGQGGYEQYF TGTGCCAGCAGTACGGGACAGGGGGGTTACGAGCAGTACTTC
TRBJ2-3 TRBD2 NA TRBV9 CASSPRAGGTTDTQYF TGTGCCAGCAGCCCCCGGGCGGGAGGGACCACAGATACGCAGTATTTT
TRBJ2-1 NA once TRBV5-6 CASSFSMGFPKDNEQFF TGTGCCAGCAGCTTTTCTATGGGCTTCCCAAAGGACAATGAGCAGTTCTTC
TRBJ2-1 TRBD2 NA TRBV7-7 CASSLVGGRGDEQFF TGTGCTAGCAGCTTAGTTGGCGGGAGGGGTGATGAGCAGTTCTTC